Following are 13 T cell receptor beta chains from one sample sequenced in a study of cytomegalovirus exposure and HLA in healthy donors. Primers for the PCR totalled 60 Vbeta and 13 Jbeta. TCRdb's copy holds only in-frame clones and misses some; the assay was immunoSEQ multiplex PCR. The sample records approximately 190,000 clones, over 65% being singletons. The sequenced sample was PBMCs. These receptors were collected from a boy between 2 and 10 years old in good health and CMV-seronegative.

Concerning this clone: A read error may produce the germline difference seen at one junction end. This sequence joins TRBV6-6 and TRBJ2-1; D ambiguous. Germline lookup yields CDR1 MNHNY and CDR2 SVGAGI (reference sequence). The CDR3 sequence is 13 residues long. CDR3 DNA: TGTGCCATCAGTCTGAGTAGCTACAATGAGCAGTTCTTC. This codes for CAISLSSYNEQFF.

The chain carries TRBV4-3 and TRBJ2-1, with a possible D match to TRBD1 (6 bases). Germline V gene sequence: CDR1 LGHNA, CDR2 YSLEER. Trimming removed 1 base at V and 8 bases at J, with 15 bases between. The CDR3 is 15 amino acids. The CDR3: CASSQAGRGGDEQFF. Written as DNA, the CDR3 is TGCGCCAGCAGCCAAGCAGGCAGGGGTGGGGATGAGCAGTTCTTC.

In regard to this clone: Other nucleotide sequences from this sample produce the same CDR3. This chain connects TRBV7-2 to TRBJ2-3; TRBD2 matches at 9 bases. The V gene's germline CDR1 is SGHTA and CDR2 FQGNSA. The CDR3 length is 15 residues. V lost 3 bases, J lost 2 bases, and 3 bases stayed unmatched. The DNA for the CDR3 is TGTGCCAGCAGCTTTAGCGGGGGAAACACAGATACGCAGTATTTT. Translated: CASSFSGGNTDTQYF.

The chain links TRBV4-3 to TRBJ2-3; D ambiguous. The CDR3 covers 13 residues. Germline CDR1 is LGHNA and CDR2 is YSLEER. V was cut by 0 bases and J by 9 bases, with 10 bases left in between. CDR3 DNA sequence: TGCGCCAGCAGCCAAGATGTTTCAGGAACGCAGTATTTT. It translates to CASSQDVSGTQYF.

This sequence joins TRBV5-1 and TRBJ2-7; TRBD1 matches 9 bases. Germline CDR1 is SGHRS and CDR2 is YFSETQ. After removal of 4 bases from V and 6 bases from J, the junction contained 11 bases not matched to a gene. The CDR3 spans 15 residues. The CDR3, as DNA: TGCGCCAGCAGCATCGGGGGACAGGGTGGGTCCGAGCAGTACTTC. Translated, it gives CASSIGGQGGSEQYF.

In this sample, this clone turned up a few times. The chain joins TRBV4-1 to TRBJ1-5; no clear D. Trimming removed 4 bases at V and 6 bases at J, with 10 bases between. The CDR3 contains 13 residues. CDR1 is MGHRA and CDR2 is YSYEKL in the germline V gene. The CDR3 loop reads CASSLAGFQPQHF. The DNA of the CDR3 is TGCGCCAGCAGCCTGGCCGGGTTTCAGCCCCAGCATTTT.

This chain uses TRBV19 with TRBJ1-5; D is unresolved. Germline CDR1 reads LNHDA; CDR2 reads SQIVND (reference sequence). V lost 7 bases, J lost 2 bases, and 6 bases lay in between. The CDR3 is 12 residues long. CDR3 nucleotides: TGTGCCAGTACAATAGGCAATCAGCCCCAGCATTTT. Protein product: CASTIGNQPQHF.

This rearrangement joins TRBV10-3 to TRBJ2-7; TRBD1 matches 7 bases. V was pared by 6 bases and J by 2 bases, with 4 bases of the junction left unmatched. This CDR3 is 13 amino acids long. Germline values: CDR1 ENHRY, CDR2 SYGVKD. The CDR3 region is CAIRGTEAYEQYF. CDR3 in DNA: TGTGCCATCAGAGGGACAGAGGCCTACGAGCAGTACTTC.

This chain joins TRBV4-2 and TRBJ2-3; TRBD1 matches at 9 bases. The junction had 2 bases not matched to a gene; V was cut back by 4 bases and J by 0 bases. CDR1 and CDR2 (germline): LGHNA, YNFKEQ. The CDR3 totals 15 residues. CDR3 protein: CASSPDRGSTDTQYF. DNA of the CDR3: TGTGCCAGCAGCCCAGACAGGGGGAGCACAGATACGCAGTATTTT.

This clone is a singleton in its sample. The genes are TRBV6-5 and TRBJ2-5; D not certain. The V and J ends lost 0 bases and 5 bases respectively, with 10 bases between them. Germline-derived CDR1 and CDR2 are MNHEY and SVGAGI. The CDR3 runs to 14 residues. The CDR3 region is CASSYSGPMETQYF. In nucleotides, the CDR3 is TGTGCCAGCAGTTACTCGGGCCCCATGGAGACCCAGTACTTC.

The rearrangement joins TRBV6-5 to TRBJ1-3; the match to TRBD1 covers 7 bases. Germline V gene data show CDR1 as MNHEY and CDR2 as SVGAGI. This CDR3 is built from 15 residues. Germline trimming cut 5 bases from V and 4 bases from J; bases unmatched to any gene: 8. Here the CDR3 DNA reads TGTGCCAGCAGTCGACAGGGAACGGGCGGAAACACCATATATTTT. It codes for CASSRQGTGGNTIYF.

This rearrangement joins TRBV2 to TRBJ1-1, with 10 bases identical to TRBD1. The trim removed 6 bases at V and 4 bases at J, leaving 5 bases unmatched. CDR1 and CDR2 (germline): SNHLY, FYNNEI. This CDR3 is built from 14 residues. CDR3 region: CASRTDRGITEAFF. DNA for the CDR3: TGTGCCAGCAGGACGGACAGGGGGATCACTGAAGCTTTCTTT. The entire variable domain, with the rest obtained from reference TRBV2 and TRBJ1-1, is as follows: EPEVTQTPSHQVTQMGQEVILRCVPISNHLYFYWYRQILGQKVEFLVSFYNNEISEKSEIFDDQFSVERPDGSNFTLKIRSTKLEDSAMYFCASRTDRGITEAFFGQGTRLTVV.

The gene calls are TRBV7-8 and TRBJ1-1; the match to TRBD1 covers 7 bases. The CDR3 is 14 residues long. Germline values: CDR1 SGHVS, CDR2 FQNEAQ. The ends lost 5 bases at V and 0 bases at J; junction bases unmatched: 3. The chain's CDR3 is CASSPRGLNTEAFF. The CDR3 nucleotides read TGTGCCAGCAGCCCTAGGGGGCTGAACACTGAAGCTTTCTTT.